The source of this T cell receptor beta chain is a study of Graves' ophthalmopathy and Graves' hyperthyroidism. This clonotype was seen more than once but under ten times. Trimming shortened V by 6 bases and J by 9 bases, and 15 bases separated the two germline ends. CDR3 length equals 14 residues. For repertoire sequencing, the TCR beta CDR3 regions were amplified from RNA transcripts. A first-round RT-PCR used HTBI primers, followed by a second-round multiplex PCR. TCRdb independently ran MiXCR on the multiplex PCR reads; one entry per CDR3 protein. The sample holds about 700,000 distinct CDR3 sequences, approximately 40% seen once.

The chain combines TRBV12-3 or TRBV12-4 with TRBJ1-6, with D possibly TRBD1 on 5 matching bases. This sequence was found in an adult man with Graves' ophthalmopathy. The sequenced sample consisted of peripheral blood. The CDR3 DNA reads as TGTGCCAGCAGCGGGGGGGGGGTTACTTCACCCCTCCACTTT. Protein sequence: CASSGGGVTSPLHF.